This T cell receptor (beta chain) was found in a study of blood T cell repertoires in COVID-19. Germline CDR1 and CDR2: MNHEY and SVGEGT. CDR3 size: 14 residues. The junction had 4 bases not matched to a gene; V was cut back by 1 base and J by 7 bases. This clone was observed a handful of times. Clones were read by immunoSEQ multiplex PCR, and TCRdb kept only the in-frame ones, dropping some. The sample has about 150,000 clones, around four fifths seen once; the top ten hold around 7.7%. This chain joins TRBV6-2 or TRBV6-3 and TRBJ1-5, with 7 bases matching TRBD1. The receptor was isolated from a man in his fifties who had recovered from COVID-19. The specimen sequenced was PBMCs or T cells enriched from blood (not recorded which). The CDR3 spells CASSYYQGGQPQHF. The CDR3 DNA follows: TGTGCCAGCAGTTACTACCAGGGGGGACAGCCCCAGCATTTT.